This paragraph reports one TCR beta chain. This clonotype was detected ten times or more. Its target antigen remains unknown. No much larger clone is present one base from it, and per-base qualities are unavailable. This sample was sequenced with an Illumina HiSeq 2500. TCR beta libraries were prepared by quantitative 5'-RACE with molecular barcodes. The published analysis was carried out like this. A new computational method, built on a probabilistic model of VDJ rearrangement, was used to identify disease-linked TCR variants. TCRdb took the public reads, trimmed them with fastp at Q25, ran MiXCR for clone calling and kept in-frame beta chains. Rows with one shared CDR3 protein collapse into an entry with the most common genes and DNA. TCRdb's processing, not the study's, gives the V and J calls here. The sample table shows about 130,000 distinct CDR3 sequences, and about 10% are seen once. The top ten clonotypes cover about 3.8% of the sample.

Inclusive of the bounding cysteine and phenylalanine, the CDR3 is 14 residues long. Here the CDR3 DNA is all that survives: 42 bases in frame from base 1. V and J lose 3 bases and 7 bases, and a span of 10 bases separates them. This specimen comes from a study of CD8 T cells in ankylosing spondylitis (dated by TCRdb to about 2017). The study in broad terms: T cell receptor beta repertoires were profiled in healthy donors and ankylosing spondylitis patients so that disease-linked TCR variants could be found. The full study cohort comprised 20 to 25 ankylosing spondylitis patients and 85 to 120 healthy donors. Samples of peripheral blood were taken, and for ankylosing spondylitis patients, synovial fluid was collected as well.

What the work shows at the level of the full study, not this receptor alone: A CD8+ phenotype was shown by the disease-linked clones, which were found at relatively low frequencies in peripheral blood. Some TCR beta motif variants had previously been reported in synovial fluid and blood of reactive arthritis patients, which suggested common disease-initiation mechanisms. According to the report, matched synovial fluid samples from ankylosing spondylitis patients were significantly enriched for the disease-linked clones. A TCR beta motif of eight highly homologous amino acid variants appeared characteristic of blood from ankylosing spondylitis patients.

Sequenced: blood, either unsorted or a sorted T cell fraction (not recorded which). The rearrangement combines TRBV12-3 or TRBV12-4 with TRBJ1-6; no D gene call is confident. This receptor was taken from a female donor with ankylosing spondylitis or in good health (not recorded which). The CDR3 has the sequence CASSLLQLNSPLHF. The DNA is as follows: TGTGCCAGCAGTTTGTTACAGCTGAATTCACCCCTCCACTTT.